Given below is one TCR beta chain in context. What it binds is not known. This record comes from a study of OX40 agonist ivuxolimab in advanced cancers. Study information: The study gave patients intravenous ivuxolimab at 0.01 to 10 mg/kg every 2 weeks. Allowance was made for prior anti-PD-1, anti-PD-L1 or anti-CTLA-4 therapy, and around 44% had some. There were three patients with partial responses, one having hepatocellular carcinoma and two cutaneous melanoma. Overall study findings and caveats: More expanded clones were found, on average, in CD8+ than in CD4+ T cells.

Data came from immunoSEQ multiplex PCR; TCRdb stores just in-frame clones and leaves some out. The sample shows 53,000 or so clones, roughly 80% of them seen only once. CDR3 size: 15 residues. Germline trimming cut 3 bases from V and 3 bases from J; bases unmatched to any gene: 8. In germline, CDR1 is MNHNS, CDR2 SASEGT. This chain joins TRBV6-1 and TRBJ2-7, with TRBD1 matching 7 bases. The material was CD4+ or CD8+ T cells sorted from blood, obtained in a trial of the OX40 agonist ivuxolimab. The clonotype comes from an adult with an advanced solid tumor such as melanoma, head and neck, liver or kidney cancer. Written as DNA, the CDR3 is TGTGCCAGCAGTGATTATTGGGGACAGAGCTACGAGCAGTACTTC. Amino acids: CASSDYWGQSYEQYF.